This entry is about one TCR beta chain. What it recognizes is unknown. This sample is part of a study of PD-L1 blockade in urothelial cancer. Overall study context: Men with urothelial cancer arising in the bladder made up about 85% of the roughly 30 patients. Peripheral blood specimens exhibited a median yield of approximately 150,000 T cells.

Spiking each PCR with synthetic TCR analog templates was performed. Assay: immunoSEQ multiplex PCR; the TCRdb copy retains only in-frame clones and omits some. The table records nearly 45,000 clones, roughly 86% of them present only once. Study-level findings and limits: Pretreatment peripheral blood TCR clonality that fell below the median predicted better survival among the patients studied.

Time point meaning: peripheral blood 6 weeks after treatment start. Germline loops: CDR1 SGHRS, CDR2 YFSETQ. V shed 4 bases and J shed 11 bases, with 14 bases lying between them. This CDR3 region has 12 residues. The receptor comes from a man aged 60-69 years with urothelial cancer. The sample consisted of PBMCs, taken around atezolizumab (anti-PD-L1) treatment. The chain joins TRBV5-1 to TRBJ2-3; the D gene is possibly TRBD2 (5 bases). CDR3 sequence: CASSPNLEGQYF. The CDR3, as DNA: TGCGCCAGCAGCCCCAACCTAGAGGGGCAGTATTTT.